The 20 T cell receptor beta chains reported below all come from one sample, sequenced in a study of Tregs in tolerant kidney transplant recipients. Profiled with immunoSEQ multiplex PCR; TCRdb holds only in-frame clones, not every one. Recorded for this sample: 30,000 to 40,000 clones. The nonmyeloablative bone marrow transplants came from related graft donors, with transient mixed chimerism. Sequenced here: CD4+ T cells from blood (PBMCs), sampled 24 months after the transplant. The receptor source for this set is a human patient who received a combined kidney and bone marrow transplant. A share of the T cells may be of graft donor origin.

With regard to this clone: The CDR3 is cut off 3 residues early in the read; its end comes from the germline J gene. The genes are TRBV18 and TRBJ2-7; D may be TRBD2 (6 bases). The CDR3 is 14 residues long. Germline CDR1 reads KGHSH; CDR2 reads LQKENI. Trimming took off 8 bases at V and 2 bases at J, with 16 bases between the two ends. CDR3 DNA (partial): TGTGCCAGCCGCTGGGCCGGCGGGGCCTACGAG. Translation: CASRWAGGAYE. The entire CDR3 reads CASRWAGGAYEQYF.

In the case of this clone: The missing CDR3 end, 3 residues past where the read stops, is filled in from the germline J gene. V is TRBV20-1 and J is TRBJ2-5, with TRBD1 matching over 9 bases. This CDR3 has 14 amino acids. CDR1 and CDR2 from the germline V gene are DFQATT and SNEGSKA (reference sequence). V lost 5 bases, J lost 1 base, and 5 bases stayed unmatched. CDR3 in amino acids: CSAAGQGLQETQYF. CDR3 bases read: TGCAGTGCTGCGGGACAGGGTCTCCAAGAGACC.

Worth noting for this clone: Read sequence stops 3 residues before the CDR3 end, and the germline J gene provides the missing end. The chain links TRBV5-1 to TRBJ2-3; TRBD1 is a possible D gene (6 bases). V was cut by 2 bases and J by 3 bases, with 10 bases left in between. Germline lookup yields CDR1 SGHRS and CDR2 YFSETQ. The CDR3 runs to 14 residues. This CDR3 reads CASSFGQGTDTQYF. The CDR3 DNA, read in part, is TGCGCCAGCAGCTTCGGCCAGGGGACAGATACG.

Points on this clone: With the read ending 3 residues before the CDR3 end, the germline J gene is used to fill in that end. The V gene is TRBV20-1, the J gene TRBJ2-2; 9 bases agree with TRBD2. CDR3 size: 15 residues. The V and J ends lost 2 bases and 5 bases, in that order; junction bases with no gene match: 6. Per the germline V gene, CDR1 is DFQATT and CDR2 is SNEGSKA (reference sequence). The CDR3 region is CSARLAGSETGELFF. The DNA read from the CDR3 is TGCAGTGCTAGACTAGCGGGATCCGAGACCGGGGAG.

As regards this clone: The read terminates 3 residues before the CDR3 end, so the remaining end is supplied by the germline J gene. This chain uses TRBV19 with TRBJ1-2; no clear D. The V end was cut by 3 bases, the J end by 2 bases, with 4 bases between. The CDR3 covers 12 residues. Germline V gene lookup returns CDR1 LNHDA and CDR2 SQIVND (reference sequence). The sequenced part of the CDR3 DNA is TGTGCCAGTAGTATGCGGAACTATGGC. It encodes CASSMRNYG. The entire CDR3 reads CASSMRNYGYTF.

The part of the CDR3 DNA that was read is TGCGCCAGCAGCTTGGACCTAGCGGGTGTATCCTACGAG. Its translation: CASSLDLAGVSYE. In full, the CDR3 reads CASSLDLAGVSYEQYF. V gene TRBV5-1 combines with J gene TRBJ2-7; TRBD2 aligns across 8 bases. The read ends 3 residues before the CDR3 terminus; that terminus is restored from the germline J gene. This CDR3 has 16 residues. Trimming cost V 0 bases and J 1 base; bases outside gene matches: 6. Germline-derived CDR1 and CDR2 are SGHRS and YFSETQ. The whole variable domain, filled in from reference TRBV5-1 and TRBJ2-7, reads KAGVTQTPRYLIKTRGQQVTLSCSPISGHRSVSWYQQTPGQGLQFLFEYFSETQRNKGNFPGRFSGRQFSNSRSEMNVSTLELGDSALYLCASSLDLAGVSYEQYFGPGTRLTVT.

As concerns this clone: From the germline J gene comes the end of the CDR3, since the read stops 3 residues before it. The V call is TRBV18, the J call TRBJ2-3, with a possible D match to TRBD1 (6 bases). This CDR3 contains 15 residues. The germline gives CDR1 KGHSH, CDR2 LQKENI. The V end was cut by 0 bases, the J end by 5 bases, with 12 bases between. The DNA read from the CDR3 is TGTGCCAGCTCACCACCGGACAGTCTGGGAGATACG. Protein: CASSPPDSLGDT. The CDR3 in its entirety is CASSPPDSLGDTQYF.

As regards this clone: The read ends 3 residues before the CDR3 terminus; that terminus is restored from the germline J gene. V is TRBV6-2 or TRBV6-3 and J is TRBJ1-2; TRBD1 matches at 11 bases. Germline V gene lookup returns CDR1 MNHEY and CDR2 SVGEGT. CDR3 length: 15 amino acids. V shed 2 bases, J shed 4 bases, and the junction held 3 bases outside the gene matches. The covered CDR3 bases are TGTGCCAGCAGTTACCAAGGGACAGGGGGCTATGGC. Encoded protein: CASSYQGTGGYG. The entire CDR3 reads CASSYQGTGGYGYTF.

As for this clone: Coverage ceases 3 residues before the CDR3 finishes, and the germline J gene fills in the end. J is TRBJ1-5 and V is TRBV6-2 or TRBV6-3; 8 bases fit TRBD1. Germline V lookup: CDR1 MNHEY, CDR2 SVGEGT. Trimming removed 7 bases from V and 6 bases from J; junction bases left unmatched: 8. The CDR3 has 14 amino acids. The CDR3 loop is CASNSPGGPQPQHF. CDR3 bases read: TGTGCCAGCAACAGCCCAGGGGGCCCTCAGCCC.

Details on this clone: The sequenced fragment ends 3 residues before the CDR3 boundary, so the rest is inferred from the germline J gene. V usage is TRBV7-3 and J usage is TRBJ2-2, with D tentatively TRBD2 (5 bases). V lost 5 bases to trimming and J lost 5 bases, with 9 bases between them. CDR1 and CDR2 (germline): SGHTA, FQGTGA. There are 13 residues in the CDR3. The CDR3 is CASSPPGTGELFF. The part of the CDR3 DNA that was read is TGTGCCAGCAGCCCCCCGGGGACCGGGGAG.

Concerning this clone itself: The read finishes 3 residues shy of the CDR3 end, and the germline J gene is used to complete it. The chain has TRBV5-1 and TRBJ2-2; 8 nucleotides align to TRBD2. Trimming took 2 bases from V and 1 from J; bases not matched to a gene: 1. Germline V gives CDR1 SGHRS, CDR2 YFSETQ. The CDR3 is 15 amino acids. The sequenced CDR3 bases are TGCGCCAGCAGCTTTACTAGCGGGAACACCGGGGAG. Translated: CASSFTSGNTGE. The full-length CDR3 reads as CASSFTSGNTGELFF. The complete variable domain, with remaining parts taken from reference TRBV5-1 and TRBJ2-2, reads KAGVTQTPRYLIKTRGQQVTLSCSPISGHRSVSWYQQTPGQGLQFLFEYFSETQRNKGNFPGRFSGRQFSNSRSEMNVSTLELGDSALYLCASSFTSGNTGELFFGEGSRLTVL.

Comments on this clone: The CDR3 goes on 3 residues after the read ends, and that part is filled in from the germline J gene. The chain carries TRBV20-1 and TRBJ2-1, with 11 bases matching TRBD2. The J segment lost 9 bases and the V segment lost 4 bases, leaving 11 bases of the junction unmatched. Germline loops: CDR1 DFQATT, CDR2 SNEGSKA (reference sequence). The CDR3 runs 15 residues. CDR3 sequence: CSANGILAGAGEQFF. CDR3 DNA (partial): TGCAGTGCTAACGGGATACTAGCGGGAGCGGGTGAG.

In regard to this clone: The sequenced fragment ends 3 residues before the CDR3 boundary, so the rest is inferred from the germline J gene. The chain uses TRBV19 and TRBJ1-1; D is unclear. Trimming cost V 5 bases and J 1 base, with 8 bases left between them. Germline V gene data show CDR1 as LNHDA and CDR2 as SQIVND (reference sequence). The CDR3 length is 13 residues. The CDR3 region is CASSASGNTEAFF. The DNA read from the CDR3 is TGTGCCAGTAGTGCCTCGGGGAACACTGAA.

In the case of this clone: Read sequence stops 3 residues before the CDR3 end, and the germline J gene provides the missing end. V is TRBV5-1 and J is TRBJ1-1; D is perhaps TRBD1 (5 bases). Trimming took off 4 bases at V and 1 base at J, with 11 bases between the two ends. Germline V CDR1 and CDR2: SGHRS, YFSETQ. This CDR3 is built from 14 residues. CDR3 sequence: CASSTGHPNTEAFF. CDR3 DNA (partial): TGCGCCAGCAGCACAGGACACCCGAACACTGAA.

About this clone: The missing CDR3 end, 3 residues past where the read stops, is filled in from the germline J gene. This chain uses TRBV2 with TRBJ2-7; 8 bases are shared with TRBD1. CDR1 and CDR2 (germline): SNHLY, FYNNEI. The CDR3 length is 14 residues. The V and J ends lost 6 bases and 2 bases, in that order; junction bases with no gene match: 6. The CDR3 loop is CASSPGQVPYEQYF. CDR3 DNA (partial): TGTGCCAGCAGCCCGGGACAGGTTCCCTACGAG.

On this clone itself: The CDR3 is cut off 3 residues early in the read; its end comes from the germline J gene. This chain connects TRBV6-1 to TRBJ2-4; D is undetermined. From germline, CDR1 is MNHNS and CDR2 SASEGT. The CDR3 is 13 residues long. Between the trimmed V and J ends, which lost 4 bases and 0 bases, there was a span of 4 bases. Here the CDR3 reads CASSGLAKNIQYF. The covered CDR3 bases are TGTGCCAGCAGTGGTCTAGCCAAAAACATT.

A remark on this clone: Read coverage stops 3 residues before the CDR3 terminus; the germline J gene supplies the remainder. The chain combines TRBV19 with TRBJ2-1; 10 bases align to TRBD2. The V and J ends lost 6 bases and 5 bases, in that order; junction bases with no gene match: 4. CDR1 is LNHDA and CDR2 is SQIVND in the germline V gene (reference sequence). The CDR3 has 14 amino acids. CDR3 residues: CASRGTSANNEQFF. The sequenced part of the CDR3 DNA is TGTGCCAGTAGGGGGACTAGCGCGAACAATGAG.

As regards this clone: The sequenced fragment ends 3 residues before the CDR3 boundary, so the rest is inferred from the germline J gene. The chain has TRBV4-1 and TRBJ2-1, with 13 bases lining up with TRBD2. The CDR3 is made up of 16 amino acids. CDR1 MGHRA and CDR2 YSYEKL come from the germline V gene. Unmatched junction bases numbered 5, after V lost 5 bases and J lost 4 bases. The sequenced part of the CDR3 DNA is TGCGCCAGCAGCTCCTGGACTAGCGGGAGTTACAATGAG. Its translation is CASSSWTSGSYNE. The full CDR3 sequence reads CASSSWTSGSYNEQFF.

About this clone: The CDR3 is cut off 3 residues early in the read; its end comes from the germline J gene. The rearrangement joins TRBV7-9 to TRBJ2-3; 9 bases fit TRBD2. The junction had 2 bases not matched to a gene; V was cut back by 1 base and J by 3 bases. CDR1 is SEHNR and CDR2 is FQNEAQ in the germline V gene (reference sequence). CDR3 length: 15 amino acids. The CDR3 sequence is CASSLGSGSTDTQYF. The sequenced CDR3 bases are TGTGCCAGCAGCTTAGGTAGCGGGAGTACAGATACG.

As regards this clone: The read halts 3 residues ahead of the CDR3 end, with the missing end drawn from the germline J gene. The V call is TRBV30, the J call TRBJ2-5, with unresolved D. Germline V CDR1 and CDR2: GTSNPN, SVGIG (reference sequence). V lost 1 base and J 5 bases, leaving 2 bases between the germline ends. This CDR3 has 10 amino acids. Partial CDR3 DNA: TGTGCCTGGAGTGCGGAGACC. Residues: CAWSAET. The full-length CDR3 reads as CAWSAETQYF.